The clone carrying this T cell receptor beta chain appeared many times. Antigen specificity is unknown. Germline CDR1 reads DFQATT; CDR2 reads SNEGSKA (reference sequence). The CDR3 sequence is 13 residues long. PCR was performed a second time for 7 to 11 cycles using a sample-barcoded 5' primer and a J-beta primer mix. One entry per CDR3 protein, called by TCRdb with MiXCR from the 5' RACE reads. The sample comprises 750,000 to 1,000,000 distinct CDR3 sequences, 25% to 35% of which are singletons, and roughly 10% rests with the top ten. This entry comes from a study of blood T cells in healthy people across ages. Study-wide findings and caveats: Age brought a roughly linear fall in TCR beta diversity measured per million T cells. Donor CMV infection status was unknown, possibly confounding age-related changes in expanded clonotypes.

In addition, the sample was reused for a study of T cells of mothers and their children. That paper states: Sequencing returned over 8 million TCR beta CDR3 reads per mother and several million per child.

The sequenced sample was blood. The chain links TRBV20-1 to TRBJ2-7; 9 bases are shared with TRBD2. The TCR sequence derives from a woman aged 40 to 50 in good health. CDR3 sequence (DNA): TGCAGGGTTAGCGGGAGAAGCTCCTACGAGCAGTACTTC. Its protein product is CRVSGRSSYEQYF.